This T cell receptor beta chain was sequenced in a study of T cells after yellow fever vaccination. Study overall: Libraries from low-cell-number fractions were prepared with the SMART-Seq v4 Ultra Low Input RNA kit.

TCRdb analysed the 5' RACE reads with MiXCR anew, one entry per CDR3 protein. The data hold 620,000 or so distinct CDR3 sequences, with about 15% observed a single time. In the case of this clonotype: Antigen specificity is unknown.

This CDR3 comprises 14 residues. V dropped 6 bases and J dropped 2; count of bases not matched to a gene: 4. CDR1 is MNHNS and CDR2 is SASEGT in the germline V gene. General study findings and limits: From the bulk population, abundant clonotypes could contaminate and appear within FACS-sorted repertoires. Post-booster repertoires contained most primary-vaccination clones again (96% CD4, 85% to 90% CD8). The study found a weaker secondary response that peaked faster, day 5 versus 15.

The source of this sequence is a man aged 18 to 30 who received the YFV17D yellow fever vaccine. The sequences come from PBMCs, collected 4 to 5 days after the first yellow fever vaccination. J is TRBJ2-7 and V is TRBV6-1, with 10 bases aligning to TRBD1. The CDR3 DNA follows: TGTGCCAGCAGCATCGGGACAGGGGCCTACGAGCAGTACTTC. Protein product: CASSIGTGAYEQYF.